A single sample is the source of the 32 T cell receptor beta chains below, sequenced in a study of cytomegalovirus exposure and HLA in healthy donors. 13 Jbeta primers and 60 Vbeta primers were used for the PCR. Method: immunoSEQ multiplex PCR; TCRdb's copy keeps in-frame clones and lacks some. The profile shows about 91,000 clones, roughly two thirds of them singletons. Material for sequencing was PBMCs. The receptors were sampled from a human donor in good health.

V usage is TRBV30 and J usage is TRBJ2-2; D is perhaps TRBD2 (5 bases). Per germline, CDR1 GTSNPN and CDR2 SVGIG (reference sequence). The CDR3 spans 14 residues. V shed 5 bases and J shed 9 bases, with 19 bases lying between them. The CDR3, as DNA: TGTGCCTGGCGCCAAGAAGAACGGGGTTGGGAGCTGTTTTTT. This codes for CAWRQEERGWELFF. Full variable domain (outside the CDR3, taken from reference TRBV30 and TRBJ2-2): SQTIHQWPATLVQPVGSPLSLECTVEGTSNPNLYWYRQAAGRGLQLLFYSVGIGQISSEVPQNLSASRPQDRQFILSSKKLLLSDSGFYLCAWRQEERGWELFFGEGSRLTVL.

The chain carries TRBV4-2 and TRBJ2-4; 10 bases line up with TRBD1. This CDR3 region has 15 residues. CDR1 and CDR2 (germline): LGHNA, YNFKEQ. J gave up 8 bases and V 3 bases, and 7 bases lay outside the gene matches. The CDR3 region is CASSHDRGPRDIQYF. Written as DNA, the CDR3 is TGTGCCAGCAGCCATGACAGGGGGCCTAGGGACATTCAGTACTTC.

The rearrangement uses TRBV5-1 and TRBJ1-3; D uncertain. V lost 4 bases, J lost 0 bases, and 14 bases lay in between. This CDR3 has 16 amino acids. The germline CDR1 and CDR2 sequences are SGHRS and YFSETQ. In DNA, the CDR3 is TGCGCCAGCAGCGCCGGGTTAATCCGCTCTGGAAACACCATATATTTT. Residues: CASSAGLIRSGNTIYF.

This clone has only a few counts. This rearrangement joins TRBV6-5 to TRBJ1-6, with a weak D call TRBD1 (6 bases). V was shortened by 5 bases and J by 11 bases, with 19 bases between the two germline ends. This CDR3 comprises 15 residues. Germline CDR1 reads MNHEY; CDR2 reads SVGAGI. The CDR3 reads CASSITDSSEAPLHF. As DNA, the CDR3 is TGTGCCAGCAGTATAACGGACAGCTCGGAGGCACCCCTCCACTTT.

This clone was observed a single time. This chain uses TRBV11-2 with TRBJ1-6, with TRBD1 identical over 8 bases. V lost 7 bases, J lost 10 bases, and 9 bases stayed unmatched. Germline CDR1 is SGHAT and CDR2 is FQNNGV. The CDR3 has 14 residues. The CDR3 coding sequence is TGTGCCAGCACCACGGGACAGGCCTCCTCACCCCTCCACTTT. Translated, it gives CASTTGQASSPLHF. Combining the CDR3 with reference TRBV11-2 and TRBJ1-6 gives the whole variable domain EAGVAQSPRYKIIEKRQSVAFWCNPISGHATLYWYQQILGQGPKLLIQFQNNGVVDDSQLPKDRFSAERLKGVDSTLKIQPAKLEDSAVYLCASTTGQASSPLHFGNGTRLTVT.

The chain recombines TRBV2 with TRBJ2-2; the D gene is possibly TRBD1 (7 bases). Germline CDR1 reads SNHLY; CDR2 reads FYNNEI. Trimming removed 6 bases from V and 2 bases from J, with 13 bases in between. This CDR3 has 15 residues. CDR3 residues: CASREGAPNTGELFF. As DNA, the CDR3 is TGTGCCAGCAGGGAGGGGGCTCCTAACACCGGGGAGCTGTTTTTT. Full variable domain (remainder filled in from reference TRBV2 and TRBJ2-2): EPEVTQTPSHQVTQMGQEVILRCVPISNHLYFYWYRQILGQKVEFLVSFYNNEISEKSEIFDDQFSVERPDGSNFTLKIRSTKLEDSAMYFCASREGAPNTGELFFGEGSRLTVL.

This clone was seen only a few times. This chain joins TRBV6-6 and TRBJ2-7; TRBD1 agrees at 8 bases. With V trimmed by 4 bases and J by 1 base, 6 bases remained unmatched. Germline loops: CDR1 MNHNY, CDR2 SVGAGI (reference sequence). The CDR3 runs 15 residues. CDR3 in amino acids: CASSSQGATSYEQYF. The CDR3 DNA sequence: TGTGCCAGCAGTTCGCAGGGGGCTACGTCCTACGAGCAGTACTTC.

This clone was observed a few times. The genes are TRBV5-1 and TRBJ2-5; the match to TRBD2 covers 12 bases. Germline trimming cut 4 bases from V and 5 bases from J; bases unmatched to any gene: 6. The CDR3 runs to 15 residues. Looked up from germline, CDR1 is SGHRS and CDR2 is YFSETQ. The CDR3 region has the DNA TGCGCCAGCAGCCCAAGGACTAGCGGGGAGGAGACCCAGTACTTC. Translation gives CASSPRTSGEETQYF.

V and J are TRBV6-5 and TRBJ1-2; perhaps TRBD1 as D (6 bases). The CDR3 runs 14 residues. Per germline, CDR1 MNHEY and CDR2 SVGAGI. V lost 5 bases and J lost 5, with 15 bases in between. CDR3 bases: TGTGCCAGCAGTCGATCACAGGGCCCGTATGGCTACACCTTC. As protein: CASSRSQGPYGYTF.

In this sample, this clone turned up a few times. The genes are TRBV11-2 and TRBJ1-1, with no clear D. Germline V gene data show CDR1 as SGHAT and CDR2 as FQNNGV. The CDR3 length is 13 residues. V lost 1 base and J lost 1, with 4 bases in between. This chain's CDR3 is CASSLVRNTEAFF. CDR3 bases: TGTGCCAGCAGCTTAGTGCGGAACACTGAAGCTTTCTTT.

The chain recombines TRBV5-4 with TRBJ2-3, with a tentative D call TRBD2 (6 bases). Trimming took 4 bases from V and 2 from J, leaving 17 bases between them. The V gene's germline CDR1 is SGHNT and CDR2 YYREEE (reference sequence). CDR3 size: 16 residues. The CDR3 here is CASSLRGGTPTDTQYF. The CDR3 bases are TGTGCCAGCAGCCTTCGTGGGGGGACCCCCACAGATACGCAGTATTTT.

The chain uses TRBV15 and TRBJ2-4; TRBD1 agrees at 9 bases. Germline CDR1 reads LNHNV; CDR2 reads YYDKDF (reference sequence). V trimming: 4 bases; J trimming: 9 bases; junction bases outside the gene matches: 13. The CDR3 loop spans 16 amino acids. CDR3 nucleotide sequence: TGTGCCACCAGCACGATGAACACAGGGGGCCTTCTCATTCAGTACTTC. Protein sequence: CATSTMNTGGLLIQYF.

V and J are TRBV7-2 and TRBJ1-2, with TRBD1 identical over 8 bases. V lost 8 bases and J lost 7; bases outside the gene matches: 12. This CDR3 has 14 amino acids. CDR1 is SGHTA, CDR2 FQGNSA, per germline. CDR3 sequence reads: CASSLDRVNSGYTF. In DNA form, the CDR3 reads TGTGCCAGCTCTTTGGACAGGGTTAATAGTGGCTACACCTTC.

The chain combines TRBV7-8 with TRBJ2-1; 16 nucleotides agree with TRBD2. Germline CDR1 and CDR2: SGHVS and FQNEAQ. V trimming: 4 bases; J trimming: 0 bases; junction bases outside the gene matches: 6. The CDR3 has 19 residues. The CDR3 sequence: CASSSPGLAGGSSYNEQFF. In DNA form, the CDR3 reads TGTGCCAGCAGCTCACCGGGACTAGCGGGGGGGAGCTCCTACAATGAGCAGTTCTTC.

This sequence joins TRBV19 and TRBJ1-1; maybe TRBD1 (6 bases). V shed 7 bases and J shed 6 bases, with 27 bases lying between them. The CDR3 is 17 residues long. Germline V gene data show CDR1 as LNHDA and CDR2 as SQIVND (reference sequence). As DNA, the CDR3 is TGTGCCAGTAACCAAGGGGTCGGGGGGCGCGAGGGGGCTGAAGCTTTCTTT. Its translation is CASNQGVGGREGAEAFF.

This clone has a handful of counts. This rearrangement joins TRBV29-1 to TRBJ1-2, with TRBD1 matching 8 bases. V was clipped by 1 base and J by 4 bases; unmatched bases: 5. The CDR3 is 14 amino acids. In germline, CDR1 is SQVTM, CDR2 ANQGSEA. The CDR3 spells CSVEVGQGLYGYTF. CDR3 nucleotide sequence: TGCAGCGTTGAAGTCGGACAGGGCCTCTATGGCTACACCTTC.

This chain links TRBV5-6 with TRBJ1-5; tentative D call: TRBD1 (6 bases). The germline V gene has CDR1 SGHDT and CDR2 YYEEEE. V lost 0 bases to trimming and J lost 0 bases, with 7 bases between them. The CDR3 covers 15 residues. The CDR3 here is CASSLGDNSNQPQHF. The CDR3 DNA reads TGTGCCAGCAGCTTGGGGGACAATAGCAATCAGCCCCAGCATTTT.

This clone was seen only a few times. The chain links TRBV7-3 to TRBJ2-7, with 9 bases identical to TRBD1. The V segment lost 4 bases and the J segment 6 bases; nucleotides outside the gene matches: 7. This CDR3 is built from 14 residues. Looked up from germline, CDR1 is SGHTA and CDR2 is FQGTGA. The CDR3 spells CASSSGQGIFEQYF. In nucleotides, the CDR3 is TGTGCCAGCAGCTCGGGACAGGGAATTTTCGAGCAGTACTTC.

The chain couples TRBV7-3 to TRBJ2-1; the D gene is possibly TRBD2 (5 bases). The length of the CDR3 is 14 residues. CDR1 SGHTA and CDR2 FQGTGA come from the germline V gene. Trimming cost V 5 bases and J 8 bases, with 16 bases left between them. CDR3 region: CASSLRSGPHEQFF. In DNA form, the CDR3 reads TGTGCCAGCAGCCTCCGCAGCGGTCCGCATGAGCAGTTCTTC.

The chain links TRBV13 to TRBJ2-7, with TRBD1 as a possible D gene (6 bases). Germline V gene data show CDR1 as PRHDT and CDR2 as FYEKMQ (reference sequence). The CDR3 spans 14 residues. With 3 bases removed from V and 4 bases from J, the gap between germline ends came to 13 bases. The CDR3: CASSFGSGQYEQYF. The CDR3 DNA follows: TGTGCCAGCAGCTTCGGTTCCGGACAGTACGAGCAGTACTTC. Full variable domain (remainder filled in from reference TRBV13 and TRBJ2-7): AAGVIQSPRHLIKEKRETATLKCYPIPRHDTVYWYQQGPGQDPQFLISFYEKMQSDKGSIPDRFSAQQFSDYHSELNMSSLELGDSALYFCASSFGSGQYEQYFGPGTRLTVT.

Only one count was recorded for this clone. This rearrangement joins TRBV7-2 to TRBJ1-2; 7 nucleotides line up with TRBD1. From germline, CDR1 is SGHTA and CDR2 FQGNSA. Unmatched junction bases numbered 5, after V lost 3 bases and J lost 4 bases. This CDR3 comprises 14 residues. In DNA form, the CDR3 reads TGTGCCAGCAGCTTTGACAGGGACGTCTATGGCTACACCTTC. Its protein product is CASSFDRDVYGYTF.

The rearrangement links TRBV9 to TRBJ1-2; D is possibly TRBD1 (5 bases). This CDR3 contains 14 residues. From germline, CDR1 is SGDLS and CDR2 YYNGEE. The ends were cut back, 4 bases at V and 4 bases at J, with 14 bases in the middle. CDR3: CASSPQGGIYGYTF. The DNA for the CDR3 is TGTGCCAGCAGCCCCCAGGGAGGGATCTATGGCTACACCTTC. Using reference TRBV9 and TRBJ1-2 for the parts outside the CDR3, the full variable domain is DSGVTQTPKHLITATGQRVTLRCSPRSGDLSVYWYQQSLDQGLQFLIQYYNGEERAKGNILERFSAQQFPDLHSELNLSSLELGDSALYFCASSPQGGIYGYTFGSGTRLTVV.

This sequence joins TRBV4-3 and TRBJ1-1; D gene uncertain. V dropped 0 bases and J dropped 1 base, with 12 bases sitting between them. This CDR3 region has 16 residues. From germline, CDR1 is LGHNA and CDR2 YSLEER. The CDR3 coding sequence is TGCGCCAGCAGCCAAGATCTGAGGCAGTGGAACACTGAAGCTTTCTTT. It is translated as CASSQDLRQWNTEAFF.

This clone was found a few times. V usage is TRBV15 and J usage is TRBJ2-1; no reliable D call. CDR3 size: 13 residues. Germline lookup yields CDR1 LNHNV and CDR2 YYDKDF (reference sequence). The V end was cut by 1 base, the J end by 6 bases, with 7 bases between. In DNA form, the CDR3 reads TGTGCCACCAGCAGAGGGAGTTTCAATGAGCAGTTCTTC. Amino acid sequence: CATSRGSFNEQFF.

This chain joins TRBV5-1 and TRBJ2-1, with 13 bases aligning to TRBD2. CDR1 and CDR2 from the germline V gene are SGHRS and YFSETQ. This CDR3 is built from 14 residues. V gave up 0 bases and J gave up 13 bases; unmatched junction bases: 4. CDR3 protein: CASSLVLAGGEQFF. CDR3 nucleotide sequence: TGCGCCAGCAGCTTGGTACTAGCGGGGGGGGAACAGTTCTTC.

This clone has a handful of counts. The chain has TRBV9 and TRBJ2-1; 9 bases are shared with TRBD2. Germline-derived CDR1 and CDR2 are SGDLS and YYNGEE. This CDR3 has 16 amino acids. V lost 3 bases to trimming and J lost 8 bases; unmatched junction nucleotides: 12. The CDR3 DNA reads TGTGCCAGCAGCGAGGGAGGTGCGGGGGGGCGGGATGAGCAGTTCTTC. This encodes CASSEGGAGGRDEQFF.

This clone has a handful of counts. The rearrangement joins TRBV15 to TRBJ2-5, with TRBD2 as a possible D gene (6 bases). Trimming took 0 bases from V and 0 from J, leaving 8 bases between them. Germline V gene sequence: CDR1 LNHNV, CDR2 YYDKDF (reference sequence). The CDR3 runs 15 residues. As DNA, the CDR3 is TGTGCCACCAGCAGAGACCCGGGGGACCAAGAGACCCAGTACTTC. Encoded protein: CATSRDPGDQETQYF.

The chain combines TRBV19 with TRBJ1-2; D is ambiguous. Germline CDR1 and CDR2: LNHDA and SQIVND (reference sequence). The CDR3 sequence is 13 residues long. V gave up 6 bases and J gave up 10 bases, with 18 bases separating them. This CDR3 reads CASRGQRTAPYTF. The DNA for the CDR3 is TGTGCCAGTAGAGGCCAGCGTACGGCCCCCTACACCTTC.

This clone was observed a handful of times. The CDR3 DNA is TGTGCCAGCAGCGCGGGAGTTAGCTCCTACGAGCAGTACTTC. This codes for CASSAGVSSYEQYF. The rearrangement uses TRBV7-2 and TRBJ2-7; 7 bases are a match to TRBD2. The CDR3 length is 14 residues. Trimming cost V 5 bases and J 0 bases; bases outside gene matches: 4. Per the germline V gene, CDR1 is SGHTA and CDR2 is FQGNSA.

This chain uses TRBV7-2 with TRBJ1-2, with TRBD1 as a possible D gene (6 bases). This CDR3 comprises 16 residues. In germline, CDR1 is SGHTA, CDR2 FQGNSA. V lost 2 bases and J lost 2, with 15 bases in between. As DNA, the CDR3 is TGTGCCAGCAGCTTAAGCCTCGGTGGGGGCAACTATGGCTACACCTTC. Translation gives CASSLSLGGGNYGYTF.

The rearrangement links TRBV19 to TRBJ1-5; D may be TRBD1 (5 bases). The CDR3 consists of 15 residues. The germline V gene encodes CDR1 LNHDA and CDR2 SQIVND (reference sequence). The CDR3 DNA is TGTGCAACCACTTCCGCAGGGCTTAGCAATCAGCCCCAGCATTTT. This encodes CATTSAGLSNQPQHF.

This sequence joins TRBV7-9 and TRBJ2-7, with 10 bases identical to TRBD1. The V and J ends lost 1 base and 4 bases, in that order; junction bases with no gene match: 10. The CDR3 is 17 residues long. From germline, CDR1 is SEHNR and CDR2 FQNEAQ (reference sequence). The CDR3 protein is CASSLEKGQGDRYEQYF. DNA of the CDR3: TGTGCCAGCAGCTTAGAGAAAGGACAGGGGGATAGATACGAGCAGTACTTC.